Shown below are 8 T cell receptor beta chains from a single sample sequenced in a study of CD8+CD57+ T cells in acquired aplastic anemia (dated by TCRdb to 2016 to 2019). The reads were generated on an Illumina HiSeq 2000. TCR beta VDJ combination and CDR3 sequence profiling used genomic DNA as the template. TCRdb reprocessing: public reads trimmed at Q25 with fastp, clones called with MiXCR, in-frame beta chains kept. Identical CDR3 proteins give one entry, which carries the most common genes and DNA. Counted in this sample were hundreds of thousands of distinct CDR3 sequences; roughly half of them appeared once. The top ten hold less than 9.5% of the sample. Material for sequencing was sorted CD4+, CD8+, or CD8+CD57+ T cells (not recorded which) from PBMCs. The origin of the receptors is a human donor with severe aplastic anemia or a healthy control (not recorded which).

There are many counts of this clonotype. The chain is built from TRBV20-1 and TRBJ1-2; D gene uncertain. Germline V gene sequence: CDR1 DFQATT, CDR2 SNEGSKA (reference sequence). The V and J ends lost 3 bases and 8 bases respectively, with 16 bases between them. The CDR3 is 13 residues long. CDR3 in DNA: TGCAGTGCTAGGGAAGGAGAGCGGCGGGGCTACACCTTC. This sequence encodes CSAREGERRGYTF.

CDR3 sequence (DNA): TGTGCCAGCAGGGTCCTGAGACAGAGCTCCTACGAGCAGTACTTC. Translating it yields CASRVLRQSSYEQYF. V is TRBV6-1 and J is TRBJ2-7; D might be TRBD1 (5 bases). The CDR3 sequence is 15 residues long. Germline V CDR1 and CDR2: MNHNS, SASEGT. V was pared by 6 bases and J by 0 bases, with 15 bases between.

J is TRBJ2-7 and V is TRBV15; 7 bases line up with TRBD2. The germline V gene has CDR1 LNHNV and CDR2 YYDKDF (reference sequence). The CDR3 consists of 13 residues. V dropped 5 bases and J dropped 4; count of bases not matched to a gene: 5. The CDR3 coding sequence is TGTGCCACCAGCTCTGAGCGGGAATACGAGCAGTACTTC. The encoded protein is CATSSEREYEQYF.

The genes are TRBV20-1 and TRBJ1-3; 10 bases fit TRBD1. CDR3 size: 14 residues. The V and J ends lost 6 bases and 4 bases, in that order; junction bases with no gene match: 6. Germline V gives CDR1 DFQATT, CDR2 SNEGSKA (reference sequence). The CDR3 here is CSASTGGTGNTIYF. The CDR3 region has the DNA TGCAGTGCCTCGACAGGGGGCACAGGAAACACCATATATTTT.

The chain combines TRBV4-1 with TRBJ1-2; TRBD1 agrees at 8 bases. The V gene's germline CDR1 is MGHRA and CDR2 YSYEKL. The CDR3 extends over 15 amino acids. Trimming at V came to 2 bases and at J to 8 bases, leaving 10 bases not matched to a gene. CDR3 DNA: TGCGCCAGCAGCCAAAGGACAGGGAAATTGGAGGGCTACACCTTC. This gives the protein CASSQRTGKLEGYTF.

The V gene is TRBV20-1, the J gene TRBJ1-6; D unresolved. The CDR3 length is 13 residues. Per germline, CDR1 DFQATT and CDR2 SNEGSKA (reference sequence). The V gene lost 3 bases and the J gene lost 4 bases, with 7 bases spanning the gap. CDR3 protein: CSASETYNSPLHF. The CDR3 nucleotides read TGCAGTGCTAGCGAAACTTATAATTCACCCCTCCACTTT.

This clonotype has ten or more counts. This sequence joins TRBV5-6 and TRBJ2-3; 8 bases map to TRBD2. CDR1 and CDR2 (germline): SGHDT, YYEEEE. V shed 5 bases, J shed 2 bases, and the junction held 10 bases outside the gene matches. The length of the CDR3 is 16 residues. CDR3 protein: CASSSITGGFTDTQYF. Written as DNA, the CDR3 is TGTGCCAGCAGTTCCATTACGGGGGGGTTCACAGATACGCAGTATTTT.

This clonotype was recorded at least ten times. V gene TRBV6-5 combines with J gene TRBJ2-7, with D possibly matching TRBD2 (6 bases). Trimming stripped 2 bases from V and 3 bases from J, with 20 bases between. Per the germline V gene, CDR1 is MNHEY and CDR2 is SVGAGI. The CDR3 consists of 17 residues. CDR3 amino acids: CASSYPPGPQGGYEQYF. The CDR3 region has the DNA TGTGCCAGCAGTTACCCCCCGGGCCCCCAGGGAGGCTACGAGCAGTACTTC.